One sample yielded the 2 T cell receptor beta chains listed below, sequenced in a study of blood T cell repertoires in COVID-19. The protocol was immunoSEQ multiplex PCR, while the TCRdb copy is restricted to in-frame clones and leaves out a portion. The sample has some 170,000 clones, approximately 85% seen once; the top ten hold 8.2%. The source material was peripheral blood. The receptors come from a woman in her fifties or sixties with acute or convalescent COVID-19.

V and J are TRBV2 and TRBJ2-5, with 14 positions matching TRBD2. Germline values: CDR1 SNHLY, CDR2 FYNNEI. This CDR3 has 13 residues. V shed 10 bases, J shed 3 bases, and the junction held 1 base outside the gene matches. CDR3 nucleotide sequence: TGTGCCACGACTAGCGGGAGGGAAGAGACCCAGTACTTC. This sequence encodes CATTSGREETQYF. Using reference TRBV2 and TRBJ2-5 for the parts outside the CDR3, the full variable domain is EPEVTQTPSHQVTQMGQEVILRCVPISNHLYFYWYRQILGQKVEFLVSFYNNEISEKSEIFDDQFSVERPDGSNFTLKIRSTKLEDSAMYFCATTSGREETQYFGPGTRLLVL.

The V call is TRBV6-5, the J call TRBJ1-1, with TRBD1 as a possible D gene (5 bases). CDR1 MNHEY and CDR2 SVGAGI come from the germline V gene. The CDR3 sequence is 14 residues long. The V gene lost 5 bases and the J gene lost 1 base, with 11 bases spanning the gap. The CDR3 region is CASSTQGRNTEAFF. The CDR3 DNA is TGTGCCAGCAGTACCCAGGGAAGGAACACTGAAGCTTTCTTT.